The TCR beta chain under discussion was sequenced for a study of CD8+CD57+ T cells in acquired aplastic anemia. Study-wide findings and caveats: Patients showed no significant difference from controls in CD8+ Simpson's diversity. A set of 25 to 35 CD8+ CDR3 sequences was shared between patients and controls, and these sequences appeared highly expressed in patients.

By share, this clonotype ranks as medium-sized (0.01 to 0.1%). Its specificity is not known. Sequencing involved patients with CD8+CD57+ cell expansion previously shown by flow cytometry. CDR3 and TCR beta VDJ profiling relied on genomic DNA as the template. In TCRdb, the reads were re-called with MiXCR into one record per CDR3 protein. Of over 150,000 distinct CDR3 sequences listed, 65% to 75% were seen once; the top ten hold around 45%. The sequencing input was sorted CD4+, CD8+, or CD8+CD57+ T cells (not recorded which) from PBMCs. This sequence originates from a human donor with aplastic anemia.

The CDR3 loop reads CASSPSYEQYF. DNA of the CDR3: TGTGCCAGCAGCCCCAGTTACGAGCAGTACTTC. This sequence joins TRBV7-9 and TRBJ2-7; D gene uncertain. The CDR3 consists of 11 residues. Trimming took off 5 bases at V and 4 bases at J, with 6 bases between the two ends. Germline V lookup: CDR1 SEHNR, CDR2 FQNEAQ (reference sequence). Full variable domain (outside the CDR3, taken from reference TRBV7-9 and TRBJ2-7): DTGVSQNPRHKITKRGQNVTFRCDPISEHNRLYWYRQTLGQGPEFLTYFQNEAQLEKSRLLSDRFSAERPKGSFSTLEIQRTEQGDSAMYLCASSPSYEQYFGPGTRLTVT.